Detailed here is one TCR beta chain. Its antigen is as yet unknown. This record belongs to a study of beta chain features in type 1 diabetes. Notes on the study in general: Diminished insertions and augmented deletions at VDJ junctions characterized type 1 diabetes patients. Shortening of TCRB CDR3s, moderate but significant, appeared in all four CD4+ subsets of Type 1 diabetes patients.

The ends lost 8 bases at V and 4 bases at J; junction bases unmatched: 5. The CDR3 loop spans 13 amino acids. Per the germline V gene, CDR1 is MNHNY and CDR2 is SVGAGI (reference sequence). Expressed TCRB transcripts were sequenced because the isolated RNA had all been reverse transcribed beforehand. Profiled with immunoSEQ multiplex PCR; TCRdb holds only in-frame clones, not every one. The sample gives 500,000 to 650,000 clones, 12% of which show up once; approximately 0.11% is in the top ten. This receptor was taken from a man aged 25-40 years with type 1 diabetes. The J gene is TRBJ1-5, the V gene TRBV6-6; 7 bases map to TRBD1. Sequenced: naive CD4+ T cells from blood. The CDR3 protein is CASYDRDNQPQHF. In DNA form, the CDR3 reads TGTGCCAGCTACGACAGGGATAATCAGCCCCAGCATTTT.